A selection of T cell receptor beta chains follows, all from one sample in a study of blood T cell repertoires in COVID-19. The method was immunoSEQ multiplex PCR; TCRdb's version includes in-frame clones alone and lacks a portion of them. The sample lists about 260,000 clones, 85% to 90% occurring once. The sample was peripheral blood. The receptors shown here come from a woman between 35 and 50 years old with acute or convalescent COVID-19. Both conserved end residues are part of each CDR3. The D gene is left open where the match is weak. Where a row states a size, it is once, few, many or the class of an expanded clone; other rows omit it.

cdr3_aa: CSASRKGPEWAGGRPDTQYF
cdr3_nt: TGCAGTGCTAGTCGGAAGGGGCCTGAGTGGGCGGGGGGTCGTCCGGATACGCAGTATTTT
v_call: TRBV20-1
j_call: TRBJ2-3
clone_size: NA
d_call: TRBD2

cdr3_aa: CASSQGTGGEKLFF
cdr3_nt: TGCGCCAGCAGCCAAGGGACAGGGGGTGAAAAACTGTTTTTT
v_call: TRBV5-1
j_call: TRBJ1-4
clone_size: NA
d_call: TRBD1

cdr3_aa: CASSLGTVNTEAFF
cdr3_nt: TGCGCCAGCAGTCTAGGGACAGTGAACACTGAAGCTTTCTTT
v_call: TRBV10-2
j_call: TRBJ1-1
clone_size: NA
d_call: TRBD1

cdr3_aa: CASSPRTENTEAFF
cdr3_nt: TGTGCCAGTAGTCCCCGGACAGAAAACACTGAAGCTTTCTTT
v_call: TRBV19
j_call: TRBJ1-1
clone_size: NA
d_call: NA

cdr3_aa: CASSIGFLSNYGYTF
cdr3_nt: TGTGCCAGTAGTATCGGGTTCCTCTCTAACTATGGCTACACCTTC
v_call: TRBV19
j_call: TRBJ1-2
clone_size: NA
d_call: NA

cdr3_aa: CASSQGGGAFNEQFF
cdr3_nt: TGTGCCAGCAGCCAAGGAGGGGGGGCGTTCAATGAGCAGTTCTTC
v_call: TRBV14
j_call: TRBJ2-1
clone_size: NA
d_call: NA

cdr3_aa: CASSLRDRGITEAFF
cdr3_nt: TGCGCCAGCAGCCTCCGGGACAGGGGGATCACTGAAGCTTTCTTT
v_call: TRBV5-1
j_call: TRBJ1-1
clone_size: NA
d_call: TRBD1

cdr3_aa: CASSQDGRGYGYTF
cdr3_nt: TGCGCCAGCAGCCAAGATGGCCGGGGCTATGGCTACACCTTC
v_call: TRBV4-1
j_call: TRBJ1-2
clone_size: NA
d_call: NA

cdr3_aa: CASSLAGLAGGDYIQYF
cdr3_nt: TGTGCCAGCAGCTTAGCAGGACTAGCGGGGGGGGACTACATTCAGTACTTC
v_call: TRBV7-2
j_call: TRBJ2-4
clone_size: NA
d_call: TRBD2

cdr3_aa: CASSSTQGPEQFF
cdr3_nt: TGTGCCAGCAGCTCCACCCAGGGCCCAGAGCAGTTCTTC
v_call: TRBV7-9
j_call: TRBJ2-1
clone_size: NA
d_call: NA

cdr3_aa: CSVEGGLGRGYTF
cdr3_nt: TGCAGCGTTGAAGGCGGATTGGGGAGGGGCTACACCTTC
v_call: TRBV29-1
j_call: TRBJ1-2
clone_size: NA
d_call: NA

cdr3_aa: CASRRGGPGNTIYF
cdr3_nt: TGTGCCAGCAGGAGGGGAGGGCCTGGAAACACCATATATTTT
v_call: TRBV27
j_call: TRBJ1-3
clone_size: NA
d_call: NA

cdr3_aa: CASSESSGTGSYTF
cdr3_nt: TGCGCCAGCAGTGAGTCCTCCGGGACAGGGAGCTACACCTTC
v_call: TRBV10-2
j_call: TRBJ1-2
clone_size: NA
d_call: TRBD1

cdr3_aa: CASSLGQPGLALHF
cdr3_nt: TGTGCCAGCAGCTTAGGGCAGCCTGGGCTGGCCCTCCACTTT
v_call: TRBV11-2
j_call: TRBJ1-6
clone_size: NA
d_call: NA

cdr3_aa: CASSYSEGNTEAFF
cdr3_nt: TGTGCCAGCAGTTACTCGGAGGGGAACACTGAAGCTTTCTTT
v_call: TRBV6-5
j_call: TRBJ1-1
clone_size: few
d_call: NA

cdr3_aa: CASSLLDRVATEAFF
cdr3_nt: TGTGCCAGCAGCTTGCTGGACAGGGTGGCCACTGAAGCTTTCTTT
v_call: TRBV5-6
j_call: TRBJ1-1
clone_size: NA
d_call: TRBD1

cdr3_aa: CASSPGTGRDQPQHF
cdr3_nt: TGCGCCAGCAGCCCAGGGACAGGGAGAGATCAGCCCCAGCATTTT
v_call: TRBV5-1
j_call: TRBJ1-5
clone_size: NA
d_call: TRBD1

cdr3_aa: CASSFPGRDTQYF
cdr3_nt: TGTGCCAGCAGTTTTCCTGGCCGAGATACGCAGTATTTT
v_call: TRBV12-3/TRBV12-4
j_call: TRBJ2-3
clone_size: NA
d_call: NA

cdr3_aa: CASSELAGGYTGELFF
cdr3_nt: TGTGCCAGCAGTGAACTGGCGGGGGGTTACACCGGGGAGCTGTTTTTT
v_call: TRBV6-1
j_call: TRBJ2-2
clone_size: NA
d_call: TRBD2

cdr3_aa: CASSWGLDTGELFF
cdr3_nt: TGTGCCAGCAGTTGGGGGCTGGACACCGGGGAGCTGTTTTTT
v_call: TRBV27
j_call: TRBJ2-2
clone_size: NA
d_call: NA

cdr3_aa: CASSYWRGGDEDTQYF
cdr3_nt: TGTGCCAGCAGTTACTGGCGGGGGGGCGACGAAGATACGCAGTATTTT
v_call: TRBV6-5
j_call: TRBJ2-3
clone_size: NA
d_call: TRBD2

cdr3_aa: CASSQGGQGFEKLFF
cdr3_nt: TGCGCCAGTTCACAGGGGGGCCAGGGTTTCGAAAAACTGTTTTTT
v_call: TRBV5-1
j_call: TRBJ1-4
clone_size: NA
d_call: TRBD1

cdr3_aa: CASSLGAQGQPQHF
cdr3_nt: TGTGCCAGCAGCTTAGGGGCTCAGGGTCAGCCCCAGCATTTT
v_call: TRBV7-9
j_call: TRBJ1-5
clone_size: NA
d_call: NA

cdr3_aa: CASSRDSRQPQHF
cdr3_nt: TGTGCCAGCAGCCGGGACAGTCGACAGCCCCAGCATTTT
v_call: TRBV12-3/TRBV12-4
j_call: TRBJ1-5
clone_size: NA
d_call: TRBD1

cdr3_aa: CASIVGGTTDTQYF
cdr3_nt: TGTGCCAGCATCGTCGGGGGTACCACAGATACGCAGTATTTT
v_call: TRBV5-4
j_call: TRBJ2-3
clone_size: NA
d_call: NA